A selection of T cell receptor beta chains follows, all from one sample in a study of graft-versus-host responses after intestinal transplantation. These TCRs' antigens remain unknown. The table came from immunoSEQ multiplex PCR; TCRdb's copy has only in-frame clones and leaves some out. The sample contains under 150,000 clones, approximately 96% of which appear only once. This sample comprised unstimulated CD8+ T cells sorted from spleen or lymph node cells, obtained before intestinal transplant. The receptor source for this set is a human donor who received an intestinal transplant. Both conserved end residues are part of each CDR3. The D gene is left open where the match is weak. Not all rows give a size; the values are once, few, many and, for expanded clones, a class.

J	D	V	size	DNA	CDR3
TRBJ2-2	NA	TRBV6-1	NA	TGTGCCAGCAGTGAAGAGGGATACACCGGGGAGCTGTTTTTT	CASSEEGYTGELFF
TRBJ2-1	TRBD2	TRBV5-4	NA	TGTGCCAGCAGCTCGGGACTAGGCGGCGAGCAGTTCTTC	CASSSGLGGEQFF
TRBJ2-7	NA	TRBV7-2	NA	TGTGCCAGCAGCTTAGCGGACTACGAGCAGTACTTC	CASSLADYEQYF
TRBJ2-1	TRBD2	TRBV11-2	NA	TGTGCCAGCAGCTTAGCTCCGGGGGGGCGGGTAGACAATGAGCAGTTCTTC	CASSLAPGGRVDNEQFF
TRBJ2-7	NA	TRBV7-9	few	TGTGCCAGCAGCTTAGGCGGGGACTCCTACGAGCAGTACTTC	CASSLGGDSYEQYF
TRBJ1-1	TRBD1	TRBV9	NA	TGTGCCAGCAGCGTAGGACAGGGAAGTGAAGCTTTCTTT	CASSVGQGSEAFF
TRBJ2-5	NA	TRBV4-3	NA	TGCGCCAGCAGCCAAAACGCACAAGAGACCCAGTACTTC	CASSQNAQETQYF
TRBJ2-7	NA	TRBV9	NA	TGTGCCAGCAACCCGACGGACTCATACGAGCAGTACTTC	CASNPTDSYEQYF
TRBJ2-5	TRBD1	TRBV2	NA	TGTGCCAGCAGTGGATTGGGGACAGAGGACTCCGCTAAAGAGACCCAGTACTTC	CASSGLGTEDSAKETQYF
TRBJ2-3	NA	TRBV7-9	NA	TGTGCCAGCAGCTTTTTAGAGGAAGATACGCAGTATTTT	CASSFLEEDTQYF
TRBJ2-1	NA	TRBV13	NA	TGTGCCAGCAGCTTAGTGTCCCGCGGTGAGCAGTTCTTC	CASSLVSRGEQFF
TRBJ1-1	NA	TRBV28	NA	TGTGCCAGCAGTTTAAGTGGGGATTGGACTGAAGCTTTCTTT	CASSLSGDWTEAFF
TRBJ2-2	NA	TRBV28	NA	TGTGCCAGCAGTTTAATCGGATCCAACACCGGGGAGCTGTTTTTT	CASSLIGSNTGELFF
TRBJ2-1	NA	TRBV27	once	TGTGCCAGCAGCCGAATGTACGATGAGCAGTTCTTC	CASSRMYDEQFF
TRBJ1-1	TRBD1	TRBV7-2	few	TGTGCCAGCAGCTTAGACCGGGACAGGGGAAGCACTGAAGCTTTCTTT	CASSLDRDRGSTEAFF
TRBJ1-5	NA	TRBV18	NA	TGTGCCAGCTCACCCAGGAGAAACGACAATCAGCCCCAGCATTTT	CASSPRRNDNQPQHF
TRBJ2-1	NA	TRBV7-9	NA	TGTGCCAGCAGCTTAGCGACTAGTGGCAATGAGCAGTTCTTC	CASSLATSGNEQFF
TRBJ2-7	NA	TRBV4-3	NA	TGCGCCAGCAGCCAAGAACGGACAGTCCCCTACGAGCAGTACTTC	CASSQERTVPYEQYF
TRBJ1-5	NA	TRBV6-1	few	TGTGCCAGCAGTGAATCACAGTTTGGGAATCAGCCCCAGCATTTT	CASSESQFGNQPQHF
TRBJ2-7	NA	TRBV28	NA	TGTGCCAGCAGTTTAATCCAGGACCCGGCCTACGAGCAGTACTTC	CASSLIQDPAYEQYF
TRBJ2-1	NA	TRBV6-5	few	TGTGCCAGCAGTCTAACTCCCTGGTACAATGAGCAGTTCTTC	CASSLTPWYNEQFF
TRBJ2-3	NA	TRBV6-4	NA	TGTGCCAGCAGGCGGCAGTATTTT	CASRRQYF
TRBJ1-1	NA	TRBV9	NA	TGTGCCAGCAGCGCCTCCTCGGGCGGGGGGCACCGGGACACTGAAGCTTTCTTT	CASSASSGGGHRDTEAFF
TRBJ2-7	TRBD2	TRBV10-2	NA	TGCGCCAGCGGGTTAGCGGGAGGCTTTTCCTACGAGCAGTACTTC	CASGLAGGFSYEQYF
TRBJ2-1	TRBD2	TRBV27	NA	TGTGCCAGCAGTTTATGGGCGGGAGCCAACAATGAGCAGTTCTTC	CASSLWAGANNEQFF
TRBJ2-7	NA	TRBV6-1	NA	TGTGCCAGCAGGACCGACAGGTCGACCGAGCAGTACTTC	CASRTDRSTEQYF
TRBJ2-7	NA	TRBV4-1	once	TGCGCCAGCAGCCAACGGGACAAATCTACCTACGAGCAGTACTTC	CASSQRDKSTYEQYF
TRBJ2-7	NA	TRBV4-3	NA	TGCGCCAGCAGCCAAGATCTCGACTACGAGCAGTACTTC	CASSQDLDYEQYF
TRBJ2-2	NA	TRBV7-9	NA	TGTGCCAGCAGCTTAGCTAGCCCGAACACCGGGGAGCTGTTTTTT	CASSLASPNTGELFF
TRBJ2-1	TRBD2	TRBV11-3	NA	TGTGCCAGCAGCTCGGGACTAGCGGGAGAAGTTGAGCAGTTCTTC	CASSSGLAGEVEQFF
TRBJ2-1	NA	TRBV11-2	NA	TGTGCCAGCAGTTTCCTCAATGAGCAGTTCTTC	CASSFLNEQFF
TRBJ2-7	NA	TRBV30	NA	TGTGCCTTCCGACAGCTCTACGAGCAGTACTTC	CAFRQLYEQYF
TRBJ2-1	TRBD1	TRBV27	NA	TGTGCCAGCAGTTCTTACAGGGGAGCCTACAATGAGCAGTTCTTC	CASSSYRGAYNEQFF
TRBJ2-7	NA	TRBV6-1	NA	TGTGCCAGCAGTTATTCGGACTACGAGCAGTACTTC	CASSYSDYEQYF
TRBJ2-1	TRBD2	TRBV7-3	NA	TGTGCCAGCAGCTTAGCGGGAGGGCCGAATGATGAGCAGTTCTTC	CASSLAGGPNDEQFF
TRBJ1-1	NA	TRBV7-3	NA	TGTGCCAGCAGCCTCAGGGGTAGTGCTGAAGCTTTCTTT	CASSLRGSAEAFF
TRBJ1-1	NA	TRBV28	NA	TGTGCCAGCAGCTGGGGGGGGGCCCCTGAAGCTTTCTTT	CASSWGGAPEAFF
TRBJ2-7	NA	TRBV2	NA	TGTGCCAGCACGGAGACACAGCAAACGTACGAGCAGTACTTC	CASTETQQTYEQYF
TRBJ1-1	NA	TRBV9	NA	TGTGCCAGCAGCGTAGCCGAGGGGTTAACTGAAGCTTTCTTT	CASSVAEGLTEAFF
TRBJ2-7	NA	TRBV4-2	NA	TGTGCCAGCAGCTTGCAGGGGAGCTCCTACGAGCAGTACTTC	CASSLQGSSYEQYF
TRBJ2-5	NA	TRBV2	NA	TGTGCCAGCATGACGGGGATCGGAGAGACCCAGTACTTC	CASMTGIGETQYF
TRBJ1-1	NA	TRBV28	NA	TGTGCCAGCAGTTTAACAGGGACGAACACTGAAGCTTTCTTT	CASSLTGTNTEAFF
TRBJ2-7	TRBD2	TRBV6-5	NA	TGTGCCAGCAGTTACTCAAGGACTAGCGGAAGCTACGAGCAGTACTTC	CASSYSRTSGSYEQYF
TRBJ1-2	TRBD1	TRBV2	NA	TGTGCCAGAAGGGACAGTCTTGGCTACACCTTC	CARRDSLGYTF
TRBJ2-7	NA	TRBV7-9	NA	TGTGCCAGCAGCGCCCGGGACTTCTCCTACGAGCAGTACTTC	CASSARDFSYEQYF
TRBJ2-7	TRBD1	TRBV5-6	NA	TGTGCCAGCAGCCCTACGGGGACAGCCTACGAGCAGTACTTC	CASSPTGTAYEQYF
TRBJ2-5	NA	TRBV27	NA	TGTGCCAGCAGTTTTATCCCGACTAGAGGAGCGACCCAGTACTTC	CASSFIPTRGATQYF
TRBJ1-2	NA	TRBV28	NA	TGTGCCAGCAGTTTTGGGAGGCGAGTTAACTATGGCTACACCTTC	CASSFGRRVNYGYTF
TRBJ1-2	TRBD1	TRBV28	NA	TGTGCCAGCAGTTTAGTAGTGAGTTGGTTCAGACAGGGGTACAGTGGCTACACCTTC	CASSLVVSWFRQGYSGYTF
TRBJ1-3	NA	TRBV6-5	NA	TGTGCCAGCAGCAGGGGCCCTAGCTCTGGAAACACCATATATTTT	CASSRGPSSGNTIYF
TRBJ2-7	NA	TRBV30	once	TGTGCCTGGGGCAGCGGAAGCTCCTACGAGCAGTACTTC	CAWGSGSSYEQYF
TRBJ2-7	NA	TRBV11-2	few	TGTGCCAGCAGCTTAGGCCCCTCCTACGAGCAGTACTTC	CASSLGPSYEQYF
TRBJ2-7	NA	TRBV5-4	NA	TGTGCCAGCAGCCGAAGAGACAGATCCTACTCCTACGAGCAGTACTTC	CASSRRDRSYSYEQYF
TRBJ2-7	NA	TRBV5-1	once	TGCGCCAGCAGCTTGGAGTCAGGGTTTTTCACCTACGAGCAGTACTTC	CASSLESGFFTYEQYF
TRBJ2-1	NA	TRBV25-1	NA	TGTGCCAGCGCCCCCGGGCCCGCAAATGAGCAGTTCTTC	CASAPGPANEQFF
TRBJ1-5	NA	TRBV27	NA	TGTGCCAGCAGTTCCACAGGGCTATTCAATCAGCCCCAGCATTTT	CASSSTGLFNQPQHF
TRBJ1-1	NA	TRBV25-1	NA	TGTGCCAGCAGTGATCCCCTTGGCGCAGGGGAGGAAAACACTGAAGCTTTCTTT	CASSDPLGAGEENTEAFF
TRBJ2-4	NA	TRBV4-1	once	TGCGCCAGCAGCCCCGGGGTTTTAGCCAAAAACATTCAGTACTTC	CASSPGVLAKNIQYF